This T cell receptor beta chain derives from a study of shared clonotypes between healthy human individuals. Investigators spread the genomic DNA of each subset evenly over several immunoSEQ plates. Some clones are missing from TCRdb's copy, which holds only in-frame ones; the method was immunoSEQ multiplex PCR. The data hold around 510,000 clones, with 90% to 97% observed a single time. CDR3 length: 12 residues. Trimming pared 2 bases from V and 0 bases from J, leaving 2 bases between. CDR1 is MNHNS, CDR2 SASEGT, per germline. This clonotype originated in a woman in her thirties in good health. Sequenced sample: naive CD4+ T cells sorted from blood. Documented subset: CD45RA+ positively selected. The gene calls are TRBV6-1 and TRBJ2-7; unclear D gene. CDR3 sequence: CASSEHSYEQYF. In nucleotides, the CDR3 is TGTGCCAGCAGTGAACACTCCTACGAGCAGTACTTC.